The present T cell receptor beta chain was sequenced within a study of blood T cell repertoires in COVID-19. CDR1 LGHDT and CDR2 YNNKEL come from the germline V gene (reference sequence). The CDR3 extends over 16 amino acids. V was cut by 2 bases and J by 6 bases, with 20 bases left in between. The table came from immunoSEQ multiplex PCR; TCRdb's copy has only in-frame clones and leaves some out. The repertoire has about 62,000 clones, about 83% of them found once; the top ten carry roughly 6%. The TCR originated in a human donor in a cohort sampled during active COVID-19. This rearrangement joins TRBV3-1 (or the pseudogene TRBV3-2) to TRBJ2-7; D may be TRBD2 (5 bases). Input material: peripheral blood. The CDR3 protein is CASSQFTGKLGTEQYF. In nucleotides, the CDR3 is TGTGCCAGCAGCCAATTCACCGGGAAGCTCGGAACCGAGCAGTACTTC.